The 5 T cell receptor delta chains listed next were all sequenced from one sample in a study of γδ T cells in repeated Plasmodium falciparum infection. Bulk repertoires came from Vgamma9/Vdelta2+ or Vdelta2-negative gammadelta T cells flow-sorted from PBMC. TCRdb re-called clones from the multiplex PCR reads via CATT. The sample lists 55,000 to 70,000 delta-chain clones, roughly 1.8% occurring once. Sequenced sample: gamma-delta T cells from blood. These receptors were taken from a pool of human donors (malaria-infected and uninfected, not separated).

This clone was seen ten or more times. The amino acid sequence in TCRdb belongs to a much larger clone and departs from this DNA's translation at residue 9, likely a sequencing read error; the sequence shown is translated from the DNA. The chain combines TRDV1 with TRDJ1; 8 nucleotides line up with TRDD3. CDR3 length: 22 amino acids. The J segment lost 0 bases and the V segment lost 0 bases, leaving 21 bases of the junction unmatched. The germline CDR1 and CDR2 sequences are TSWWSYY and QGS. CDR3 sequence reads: CALGELRLSFWGKTSYTDKLIF. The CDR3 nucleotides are TGTGCTCTTGGGGAACTAAGACTGTCCTTCTGGGGGAAAACTAGCTACACCGATAAACTCATCTTT.

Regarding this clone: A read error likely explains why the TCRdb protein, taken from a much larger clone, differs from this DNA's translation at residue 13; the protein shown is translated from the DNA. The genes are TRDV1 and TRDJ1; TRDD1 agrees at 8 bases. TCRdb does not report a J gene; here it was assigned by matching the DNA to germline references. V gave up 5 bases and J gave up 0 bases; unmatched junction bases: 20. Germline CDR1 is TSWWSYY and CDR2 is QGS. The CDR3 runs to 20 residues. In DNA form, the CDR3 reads TGTGCTCTTGGGTCTCCTACTGAAATAGTAGGGGATTGGTACACCGATAAACTCATCTTT. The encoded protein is CALGSPTEIVGDWYTDKLIF.

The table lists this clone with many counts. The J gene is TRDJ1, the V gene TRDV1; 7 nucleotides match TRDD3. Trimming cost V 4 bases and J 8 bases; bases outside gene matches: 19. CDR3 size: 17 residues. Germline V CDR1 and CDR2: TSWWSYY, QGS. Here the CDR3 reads CALGVGHPSRGMGKLIF. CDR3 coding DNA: TGTGCTCTTGGGGTCGGTCATCCTAGCCGGGGGATGGGGAAACTCATCTTT.

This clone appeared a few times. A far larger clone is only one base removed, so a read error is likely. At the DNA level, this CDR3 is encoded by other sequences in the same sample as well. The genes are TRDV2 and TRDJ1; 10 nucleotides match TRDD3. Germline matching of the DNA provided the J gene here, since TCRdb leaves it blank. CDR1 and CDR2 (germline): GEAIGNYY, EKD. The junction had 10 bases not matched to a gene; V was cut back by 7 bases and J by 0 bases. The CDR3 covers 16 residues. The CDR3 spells CACDSRTGGYTDKLIF. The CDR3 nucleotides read TGTGCCTGCGACTCGAGAACTGGGGGATACACCGATAAACTCATCTTT.

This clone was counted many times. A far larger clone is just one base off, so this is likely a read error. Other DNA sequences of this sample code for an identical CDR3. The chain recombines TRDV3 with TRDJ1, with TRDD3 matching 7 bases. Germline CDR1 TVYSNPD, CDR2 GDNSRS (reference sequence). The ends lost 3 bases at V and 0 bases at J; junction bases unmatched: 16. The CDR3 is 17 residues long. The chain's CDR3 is CALRRPGGYPYTDKLIF. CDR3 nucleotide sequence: TGTGCCTTGCGTCGGCCTGGGGGGTACCCGTACACCGATAAACTCATCTTT.